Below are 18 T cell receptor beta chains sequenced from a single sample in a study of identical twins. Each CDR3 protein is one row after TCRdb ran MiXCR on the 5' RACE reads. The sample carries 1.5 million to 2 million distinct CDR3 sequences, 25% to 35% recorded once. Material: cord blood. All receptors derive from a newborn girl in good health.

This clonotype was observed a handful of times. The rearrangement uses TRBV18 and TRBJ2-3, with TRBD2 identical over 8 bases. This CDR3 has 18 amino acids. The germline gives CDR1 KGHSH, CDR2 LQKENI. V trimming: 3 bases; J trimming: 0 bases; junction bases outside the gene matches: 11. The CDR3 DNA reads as TGTGCCAGCTCACCCCTACCGGGCGGGGGGACTAGCACAGATACGCAGTATTTT. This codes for CASSPLPGGGTSTDTQYF.

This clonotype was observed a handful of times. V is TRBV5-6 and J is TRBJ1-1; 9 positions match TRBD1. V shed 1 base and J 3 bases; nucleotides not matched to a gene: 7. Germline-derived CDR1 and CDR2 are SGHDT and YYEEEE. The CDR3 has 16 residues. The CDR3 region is CASSLWPGTGYTEAFF. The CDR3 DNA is TGTGCCAGCAGCTTGTGGCCCGGGACAGGGTACACTGAAGCTTTCTTT.

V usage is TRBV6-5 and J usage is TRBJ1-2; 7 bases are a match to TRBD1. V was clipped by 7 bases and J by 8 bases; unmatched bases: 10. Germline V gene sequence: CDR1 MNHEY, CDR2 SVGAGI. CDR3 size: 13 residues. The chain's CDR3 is CASTKPGTVGYTF. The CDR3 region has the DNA TGTGCCAGCACCAAACCCGGGACAGTCGGCTACACCTTC.

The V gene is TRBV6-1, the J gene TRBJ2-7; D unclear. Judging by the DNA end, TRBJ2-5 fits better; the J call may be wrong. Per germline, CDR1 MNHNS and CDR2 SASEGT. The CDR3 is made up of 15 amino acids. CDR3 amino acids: CASSEPASGSETQYF. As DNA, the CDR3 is TGTGCCAGCAGTGAACCAGCGTCCGGGTCGGAGACCCAGTACTTC.

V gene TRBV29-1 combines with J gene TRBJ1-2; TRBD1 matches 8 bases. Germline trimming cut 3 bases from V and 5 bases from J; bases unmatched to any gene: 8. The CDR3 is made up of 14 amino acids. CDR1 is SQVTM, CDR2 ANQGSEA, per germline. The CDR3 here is CSVEGQAPRYGYTF. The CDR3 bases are TGCAGCGTTGAGGGACAGGCCCCTCGGTATGGCTACACCTTC.

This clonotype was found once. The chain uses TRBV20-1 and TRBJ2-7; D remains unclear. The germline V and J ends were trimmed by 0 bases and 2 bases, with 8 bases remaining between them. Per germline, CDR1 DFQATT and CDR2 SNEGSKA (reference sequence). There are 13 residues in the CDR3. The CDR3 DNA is TGCAGTGCTAGAGATGGGCATACCTACGAGCAGTACTTC. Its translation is CSARDGHTYEQYF.

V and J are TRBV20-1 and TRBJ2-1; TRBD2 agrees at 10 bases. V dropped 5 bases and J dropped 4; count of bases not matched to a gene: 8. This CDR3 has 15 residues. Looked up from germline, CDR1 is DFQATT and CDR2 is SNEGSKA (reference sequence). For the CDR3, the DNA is TGCAGTGCTTGGCAAGCGGGGGGGCTTTACAATGAGCAGTTCTTC. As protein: CSAWQAGGLYNEQFF.

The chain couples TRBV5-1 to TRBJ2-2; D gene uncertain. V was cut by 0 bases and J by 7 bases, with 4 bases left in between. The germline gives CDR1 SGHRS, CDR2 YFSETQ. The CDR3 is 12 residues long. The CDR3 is CASSLDYGELFF. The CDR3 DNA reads TGCGCCAGCAGCTTGGACTACGGGGAGCTGTTTTTT.

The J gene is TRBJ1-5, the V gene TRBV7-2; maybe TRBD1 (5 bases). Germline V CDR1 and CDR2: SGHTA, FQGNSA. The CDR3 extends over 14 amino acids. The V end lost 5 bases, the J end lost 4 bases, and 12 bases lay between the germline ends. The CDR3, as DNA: TGTGCCAGCAGCAATTTGGGGGGGAATCAGCCCCAGCATTTT. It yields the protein CASSNLGGNQPQHF.

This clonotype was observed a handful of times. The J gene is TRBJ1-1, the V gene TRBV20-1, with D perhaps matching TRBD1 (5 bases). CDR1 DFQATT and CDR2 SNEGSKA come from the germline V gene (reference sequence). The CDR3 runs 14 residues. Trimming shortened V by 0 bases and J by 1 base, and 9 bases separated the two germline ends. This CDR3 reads CSARDLGENTEAFF. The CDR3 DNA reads TGCAGTGCTAGAGATTTAGGGGAGAACACTGAAGCTTTCTTT.

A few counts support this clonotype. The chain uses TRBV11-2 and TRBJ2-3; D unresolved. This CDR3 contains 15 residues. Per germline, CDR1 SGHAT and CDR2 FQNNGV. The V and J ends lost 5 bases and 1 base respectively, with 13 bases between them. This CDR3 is CASSPAPPGTDTQYF. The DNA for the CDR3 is TGTGCCAGCAGCCCCGCCCCCCCGGGCACAGATACGCAGTATTTT.

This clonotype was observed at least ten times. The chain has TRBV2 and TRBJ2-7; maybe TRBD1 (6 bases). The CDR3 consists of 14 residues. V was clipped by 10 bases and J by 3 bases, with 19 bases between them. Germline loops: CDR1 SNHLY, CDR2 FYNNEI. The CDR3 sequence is CAIDVRGNRYEQYF. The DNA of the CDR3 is TGTGCCATCGATGTGAGGGGGAATCGCTACGAGCAGTACTTC.

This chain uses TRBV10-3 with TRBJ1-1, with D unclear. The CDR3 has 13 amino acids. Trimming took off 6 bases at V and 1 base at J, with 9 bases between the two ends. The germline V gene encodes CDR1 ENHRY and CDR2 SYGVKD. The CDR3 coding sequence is TGTGCCATCAGCGCCCGACAGAACACTGAAGCTTTCTTT. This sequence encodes CAISARQNTEAFF.

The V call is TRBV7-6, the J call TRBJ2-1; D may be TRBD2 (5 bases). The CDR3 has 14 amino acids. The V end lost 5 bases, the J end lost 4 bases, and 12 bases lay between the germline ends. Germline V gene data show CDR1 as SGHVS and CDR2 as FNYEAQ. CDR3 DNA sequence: TGTGCCAGCAGCGGTCACGGGGATTACAATGAGCAGTTCTTC. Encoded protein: CASSGHGDYNEQFF.

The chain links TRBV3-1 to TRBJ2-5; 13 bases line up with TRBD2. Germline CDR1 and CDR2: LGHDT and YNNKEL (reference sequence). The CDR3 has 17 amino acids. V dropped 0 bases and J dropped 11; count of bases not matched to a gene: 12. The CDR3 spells CASSQERTSGGCNEQYF. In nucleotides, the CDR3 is TGTGCCAGCAGCCAAGAAAGGACTAGCGGGGGCTGCAATGAGCAGTACTTC.

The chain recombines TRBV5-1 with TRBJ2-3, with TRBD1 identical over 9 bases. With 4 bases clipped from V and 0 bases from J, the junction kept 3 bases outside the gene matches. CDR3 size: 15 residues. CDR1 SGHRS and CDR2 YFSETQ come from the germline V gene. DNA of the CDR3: TGCGCCAGCAGCACCGGGACAGGGAGCACAGATACGCAGTATTTT. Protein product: CASSTGTGSTDTQYF.

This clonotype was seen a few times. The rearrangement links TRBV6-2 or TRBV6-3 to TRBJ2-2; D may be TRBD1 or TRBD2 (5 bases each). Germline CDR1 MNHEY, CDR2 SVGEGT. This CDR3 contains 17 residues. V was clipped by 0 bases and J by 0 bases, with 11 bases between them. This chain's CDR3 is CASSYSGTVANTGELFF. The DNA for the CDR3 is TGTGCCAGCAGTTACTCCGGGACCGTCGCGAACACCGGGGAGCTGTTTTTT.

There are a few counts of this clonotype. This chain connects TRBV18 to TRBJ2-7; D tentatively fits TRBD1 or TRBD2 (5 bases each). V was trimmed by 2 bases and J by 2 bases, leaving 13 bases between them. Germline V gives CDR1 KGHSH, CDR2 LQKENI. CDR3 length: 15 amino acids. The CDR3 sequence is CASSPVTLGAYEQYF. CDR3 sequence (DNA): TGTGCCAGCTCACCAGTGACACTAGGGGCCTACGAGCAGTACTTC.